This T cell receptor (beta chain) was found in a study of blood T cell repertoires in COVID-19. This clone has just a few counts. Data came from immunoSEQ multiplex PCR; TCRdb stores just in-frame clones and leaves some out. The sample has about 220,000 clones, less than 85% seen once. This receptor was obtained from a woman older than 75 with acute or convalescent COVID-19. The sample was peripheral blood.

CDR3 sequence: CASTPAGGTYNEQFF. Written as DNA, the CDR3 is TGTGCCAGCACTCCTGCGGGGGGCACGTATAATGAGCAGTTCTTC. The rearrangement joins TRBV3-1 (or the pseudogene TRBV3-2) to TRBJ2-1; the match to TRBD2 covers 8 bases. The J segment lost 7 bases and the V segment lost 7 bases, leaving 12 bases of the junction unmatched. The germline gives CDR1 LGHDT, CDR2 YNNKEL (reference sequence). The CDR3 consists of 15 residues.